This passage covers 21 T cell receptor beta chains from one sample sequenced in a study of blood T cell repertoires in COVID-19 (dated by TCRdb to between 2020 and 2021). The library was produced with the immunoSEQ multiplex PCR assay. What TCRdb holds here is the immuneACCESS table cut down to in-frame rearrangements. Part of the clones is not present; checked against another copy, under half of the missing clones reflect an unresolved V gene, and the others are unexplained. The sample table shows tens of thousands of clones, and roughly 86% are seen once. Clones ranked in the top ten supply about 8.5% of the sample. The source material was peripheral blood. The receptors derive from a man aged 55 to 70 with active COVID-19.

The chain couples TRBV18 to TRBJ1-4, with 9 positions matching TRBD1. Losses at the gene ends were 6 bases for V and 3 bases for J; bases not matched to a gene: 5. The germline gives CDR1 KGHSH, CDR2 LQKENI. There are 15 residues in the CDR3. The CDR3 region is CASSEGQGPNEKLFF. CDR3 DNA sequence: TGTGCCAGCTCGGAAGGACAGGGGCCTAATGAAAAACTGTTTTTT.

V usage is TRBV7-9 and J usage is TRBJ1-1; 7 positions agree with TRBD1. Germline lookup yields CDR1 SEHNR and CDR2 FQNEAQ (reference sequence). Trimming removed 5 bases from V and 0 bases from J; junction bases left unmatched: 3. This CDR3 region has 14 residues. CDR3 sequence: CASSRQGMNTEAFF. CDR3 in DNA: TGTGCCAGCAGCAGACAGGGCATGAACACTGAAGCTTTCTTT.

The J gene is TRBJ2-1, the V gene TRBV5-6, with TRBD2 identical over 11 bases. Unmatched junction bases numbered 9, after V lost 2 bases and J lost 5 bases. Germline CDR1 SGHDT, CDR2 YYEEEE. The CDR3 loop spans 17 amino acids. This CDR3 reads CASSLPPGLAVNNEQFF. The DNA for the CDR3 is TGTGCCAGCAGCTTACCCCCGGGACTAGCGGTTAACAATGAGCAGTTCTTC.

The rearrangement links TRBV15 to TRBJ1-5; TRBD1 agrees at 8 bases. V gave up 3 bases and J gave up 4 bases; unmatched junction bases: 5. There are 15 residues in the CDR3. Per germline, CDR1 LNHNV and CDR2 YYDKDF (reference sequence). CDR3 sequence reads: CATSSDRGRNQPQHF. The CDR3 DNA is TGTGCCACCAGCAGCGACAGGGGCCGGAATCAGCCCCAGCATTTT.

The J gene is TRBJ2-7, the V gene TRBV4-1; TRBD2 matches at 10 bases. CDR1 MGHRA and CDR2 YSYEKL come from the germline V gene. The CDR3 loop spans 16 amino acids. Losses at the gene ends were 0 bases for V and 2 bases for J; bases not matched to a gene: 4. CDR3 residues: CASSQELAGDTYEQYF. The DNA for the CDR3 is TGCGCCAGCAGCCAAGAGCTAGCGGGGGACACCTACGAGCAGTACTTC.

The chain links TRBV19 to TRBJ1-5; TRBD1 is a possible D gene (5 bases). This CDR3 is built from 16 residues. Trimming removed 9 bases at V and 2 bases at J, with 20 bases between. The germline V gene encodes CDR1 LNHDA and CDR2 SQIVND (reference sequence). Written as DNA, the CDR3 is TGTGCCAGCGGAGGGAGGGGCGCGTATGGCAATCAGCCCCAGCATTTT. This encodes CASGGRGAYGNQPQHF.

The CDR3 loop is CASGLGQGNTGELFF. The CDR3 bases are TGTGCTAGTGGTTTGGGGCAGGGGAACACCGGGGAGCTGTTTTTT. This chain connects TRBV12-5 to TRBJ2-2, with D maybe TRBD1 (5 bases). The germline gives CDR1 LGHNT, CDR2 FRNRAP. Trimming stripped 1 base from V and 1 base from J, with 7 bases between. The length of the CDR3 is 15 residues.

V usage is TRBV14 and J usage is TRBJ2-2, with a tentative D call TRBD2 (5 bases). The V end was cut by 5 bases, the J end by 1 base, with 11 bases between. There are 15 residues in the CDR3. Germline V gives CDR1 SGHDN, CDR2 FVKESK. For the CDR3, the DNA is TGTGCCAGCAGCTCTTTACGGGGGAACACCGGGGAGCTGTTTTTT. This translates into CASSSLRGNTGELFF.

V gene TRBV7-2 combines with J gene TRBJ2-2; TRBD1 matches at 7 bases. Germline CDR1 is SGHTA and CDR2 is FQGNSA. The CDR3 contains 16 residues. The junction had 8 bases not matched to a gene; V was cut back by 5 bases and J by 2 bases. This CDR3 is CASSAAGGANTGELFF. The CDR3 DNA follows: TGTGCCAGCAGCGCTGCAGGGGGAGCAAACACCGGGGAGCTGTTTTTT.

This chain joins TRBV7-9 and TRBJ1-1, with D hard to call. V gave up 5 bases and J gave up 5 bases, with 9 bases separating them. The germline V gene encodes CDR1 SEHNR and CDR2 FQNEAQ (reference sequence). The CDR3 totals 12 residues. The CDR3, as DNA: TGTGCCAGCAGCCCCCCGTTGACTGAAGCTTTCTTT. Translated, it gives CASSPPLTEAFF.

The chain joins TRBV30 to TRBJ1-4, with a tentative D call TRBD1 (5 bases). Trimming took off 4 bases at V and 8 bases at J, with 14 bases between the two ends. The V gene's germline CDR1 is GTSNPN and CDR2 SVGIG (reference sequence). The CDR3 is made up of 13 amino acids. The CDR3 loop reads CAWNQGVNEKLFF. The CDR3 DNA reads TGTGCCTGGAATCAGGGTGTAAACGAAAAACTGTTTTTT.

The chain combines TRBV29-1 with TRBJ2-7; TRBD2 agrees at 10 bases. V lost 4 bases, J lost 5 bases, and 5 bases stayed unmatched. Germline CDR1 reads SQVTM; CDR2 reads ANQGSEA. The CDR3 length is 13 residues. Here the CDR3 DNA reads TGCAGCGTTGTTCTAGCGGGAGAGAACGAGCAGTACTTC. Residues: CSVVLAGENEQYF.

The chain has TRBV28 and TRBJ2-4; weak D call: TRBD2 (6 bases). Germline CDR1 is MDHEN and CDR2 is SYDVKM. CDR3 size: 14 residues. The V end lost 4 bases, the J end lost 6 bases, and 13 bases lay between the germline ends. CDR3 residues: CASSSKGSGNIQYF. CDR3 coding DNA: TGTGCCAGCAGTTCGAAGGGTAGCGGAAACATTCAGTACTTC.

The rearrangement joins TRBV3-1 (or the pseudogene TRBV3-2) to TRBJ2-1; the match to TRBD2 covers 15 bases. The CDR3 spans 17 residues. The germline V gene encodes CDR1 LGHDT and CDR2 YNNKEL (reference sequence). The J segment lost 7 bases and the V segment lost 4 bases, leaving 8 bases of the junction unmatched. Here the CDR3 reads CASSPGTSGRLGNEQFF. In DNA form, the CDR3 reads TGTGCCAGCAGCCCGGGGACTAGCGGGAGGTTGGGTAATGAGCAGTTCTTC.

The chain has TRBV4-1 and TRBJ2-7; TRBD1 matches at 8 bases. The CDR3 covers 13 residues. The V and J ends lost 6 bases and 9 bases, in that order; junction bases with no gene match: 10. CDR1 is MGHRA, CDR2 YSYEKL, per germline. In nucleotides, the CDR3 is TGCGCCAGCAGTCTACAGGGGGAAGGCGGGCAGTACTTC. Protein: CASSLQGEGGQYF.

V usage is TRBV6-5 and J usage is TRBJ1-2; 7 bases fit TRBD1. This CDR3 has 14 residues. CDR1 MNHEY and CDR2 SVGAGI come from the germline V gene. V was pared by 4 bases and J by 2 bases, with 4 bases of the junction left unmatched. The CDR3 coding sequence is TGTGCCAGCAGTTCTGGCAGGGGGAACTATGGCTACACCTTC. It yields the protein CASSSGRGNYGYTF.

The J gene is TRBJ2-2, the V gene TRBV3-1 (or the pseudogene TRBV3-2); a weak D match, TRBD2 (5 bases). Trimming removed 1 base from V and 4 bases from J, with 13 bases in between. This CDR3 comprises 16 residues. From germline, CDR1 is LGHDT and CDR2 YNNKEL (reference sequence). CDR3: CASSQVLPGGTGELFF. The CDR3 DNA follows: TGTGCCAGCAGCCAAGTACTTCCAGGAGGCACCGGGGAGCTGTTTTTT.

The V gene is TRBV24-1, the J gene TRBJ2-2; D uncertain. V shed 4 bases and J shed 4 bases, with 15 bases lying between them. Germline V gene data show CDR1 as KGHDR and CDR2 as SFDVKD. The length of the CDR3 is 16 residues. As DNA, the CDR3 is TGTGCCACCAGTGACCCCCAAGCTGCCGGCACCGGGGAGCTGTTTTTT. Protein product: CATSDPQAAGTGELFF.

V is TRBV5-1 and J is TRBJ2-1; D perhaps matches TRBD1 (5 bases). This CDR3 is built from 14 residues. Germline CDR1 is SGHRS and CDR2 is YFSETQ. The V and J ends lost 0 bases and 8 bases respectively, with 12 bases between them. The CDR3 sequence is CASSLEAGWDEQFF. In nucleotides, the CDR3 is TGCGCCAGCAGCTTGGAGGCAGGGTGGGATGAGCAGTTCTTC.

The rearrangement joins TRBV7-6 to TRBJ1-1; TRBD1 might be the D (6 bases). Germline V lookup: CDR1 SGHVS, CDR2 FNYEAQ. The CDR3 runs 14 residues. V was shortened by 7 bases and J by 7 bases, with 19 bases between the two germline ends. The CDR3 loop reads CASNKDQGLGEAFF. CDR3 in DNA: TGTGCCAGCAACAAAGACCAGGGGTTGGGTGAAGCTTTCTTT.

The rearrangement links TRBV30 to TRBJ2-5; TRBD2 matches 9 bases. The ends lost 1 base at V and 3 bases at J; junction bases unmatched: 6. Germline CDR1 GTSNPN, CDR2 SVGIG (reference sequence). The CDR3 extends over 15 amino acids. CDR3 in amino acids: CAWSGAGGPKETQYF. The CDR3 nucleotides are TGTGCCTGGAGTGGGGCGGGAGGGCCGAAAGAGACCCAGTACTTC.